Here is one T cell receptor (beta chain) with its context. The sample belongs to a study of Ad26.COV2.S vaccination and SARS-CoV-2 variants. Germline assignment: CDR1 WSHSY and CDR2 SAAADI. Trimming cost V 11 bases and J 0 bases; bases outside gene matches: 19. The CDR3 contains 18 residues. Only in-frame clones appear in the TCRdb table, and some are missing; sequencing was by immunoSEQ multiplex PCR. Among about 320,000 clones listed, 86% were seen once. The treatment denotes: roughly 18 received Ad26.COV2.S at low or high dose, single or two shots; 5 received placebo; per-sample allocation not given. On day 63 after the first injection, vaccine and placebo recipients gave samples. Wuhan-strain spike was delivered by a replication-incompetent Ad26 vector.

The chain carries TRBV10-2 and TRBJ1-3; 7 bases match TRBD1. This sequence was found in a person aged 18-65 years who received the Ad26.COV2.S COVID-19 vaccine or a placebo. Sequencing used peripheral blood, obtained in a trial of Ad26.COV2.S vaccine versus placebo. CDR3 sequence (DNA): TGCGCCGTCCCCGGGACAGATTATCCGCCCGACTCTGGAAACACCATATATTTT. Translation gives CAVPGTDYPPDSGNTIYF.